This TCR beta chain comes out of a study of CD8 T cells in Susac syndrome. Reverse transcription of about 0.5 to 1 ug RNA was carried out with random hexamers. TCRdb used MiXCR to reprocess the immunoSEQ multiplex PCR reads, holding one entry per CDR3 protein. The top ten clones hold roughly 0.38% of a sample with roughly 100,000 distinct CDR3 sequences, around 94% of them seen once. The CDR3 length is 9 residues. Deletions cut 7 bases from V and 10 bases from J, with 6 bases between. The germline CDR1 and CDR2 sequences are SGDLS and YYNGEE. The sample consisted of CD8+ T cells from PBMCs. This chain uses TRBV9 with TRBJ2-1, with a weak D call TRBD2 (6 bases). This sequence was found in a human donor with Susac syndrome. CDR3 sequence: CASGGEQFF. The CDR3 DNA reads TGTGCCAGCGGGGGGGAGCAGTTCTTC.